These T cell receptor beta chains were read from a single sample in a study of PD-L1 blockade in urothelial cancer. Only in-frame clones appear in the TCRdb table, and some are missing; sequencing was by immunoSEQ multiplex PCR. The sample has around 87,000 clones; approximately 87% are singletons. Sequencing was performed on PBMCs, taken around atezolizumab (anti-PD-L1) treatment. The source of these receptors is a man in his 70s with urothelial cancer. CDR3s include the opening cysteine and the closing phenylalanine or tryptophan. D genes are given only for firm matches. Size values are once, few and many counts, or a class for expanded clones, and some rows have none.

v_gene	j_gene	d_gene	abundance	CDR3aa	CDR3nt
TRBV28	TRBJ2-3	NA	NA	CASSSGPRLTGRVTDTQYF	TGTGCCAGCAGTTCCGGACCTCGCCTTACAGGGCGGGTCACAGATACGCAGTATTTT
TRBV5-8	TRBJ1-2	NA	NA	CASSLGSNWGYTF	TGTGCCAGCAGCTTGGGGTCGAACTGGGGCTACACCTTC
TRBV12-5	TRBJ2-3	NA	NA	CASGLQGADTQYF	TGTGCTAGTGGCCTACAGGGTGCAGATACGCAGTATTTT
TRBV20-1	TRBJ1-2	TRBD1	NA	CSTDRGHGYTF	TGCAGTACAGACAGGGGTCACGGCTACACCTTC
TRBV6-6	TRBJ1-2	NA	few	CASSRDTEKPGYTF	TGTGCCAGCAGCCGGGACACGGAGAAACCTGGCTACACCTTC
TRBV11-3	TRBJ2-5	TRBD2	NA	CASSPLLAGGQETQYF	TGTGCCAGCAGCCCCCTACTAGCGGGAGGGCAAGAGACCCAGTACTTC
TRBV7-9	TRBJ2-7	TRBD2	medium-sized	CASSLEGTSGSYEQYF	TGTGCCAGCAGCTTAGAAGGGACTAGCGGAAGCTACGAGCAGTACTTC
TRBV30	TRBJ2-7	TRBD2	NA	CAWSVKRDVSYEQYF	TGTGCCTGGAGTGTAAAGCGGGACGTTTCCTACGAGCAGTACTTC
TRBV19	TRBJ2-1	TRBD2	NA	CASSIEGLAGANEQFF	TGTGCCAGTAGTATCGAGGGACTAGCGGGAGCCAATGAGCAGTTCTTC
TRBV19	TRBJ1-4	TRBD1	NA	CASSKGQGSNEKLFF	TGTGCCAGTAGTAAGGGACAGGGGTCTAATGAAAAACTGTTTTTT
TRBV9	TRBJ1-5	NA	NA	CASSPGGSNQPQHF	TGTGCCAGCAGCCCAGGCGGGAGCAATCAGCCCCAGCATTTT
TRBV18	TRBJ1-2	NA	NA	CAIARDPNYGYTF	TGTGCCATCGCGCGGGATCCTAACTATGGCTACACCTTC
TRBV7-9	TRBJ2-5	TRBD1	once	CASSQGDRVLQETQYF	TGTGCCAGCAGCCAGGGAGACAGGGTACTCCAAGAGACCCAGTACTTC
TRBV7-2	TRBJ1-1	NA	NA	CASSLPSGGEAFF	TGTGCCAGCAGCCTACCAAGTGGCGGCGAAGCTTTCTTT
TRBV10-3	TRBJ1-5	NA	NA	CAIQGNSNQPQHF	TGTGCCATACAGGGAAATAGCAATCAGCCCCAGCATTTT
TRBV29-1	TRBJ2-3	NA	NA	CSVKAVTQYF	TGCAGCGTCAAAGCGGTTACGCAGTATTTT
TRBV5-8	TRBJ1-5	NA	NA	CASSLGQDSNQPQHF	TGTGCCAGCAGCTTGGGACAGGATAGCAATCAGCCCCAGCATTTT
TRBV19	TRBJ1-2	NA	NA	CASSIGGNGYTF	TGTGCCAGTAGTATAGGCGGGAATGGCTACACCTTC
TRBV5-1	TRBJ2-7	NA	NA	CASSPGAEDEQYF	TGCGCCAGCAGCCCAGGGGCGGAGGACGAGCAGTACTTC
TRBV10-3	TRBJ1-1	NA	NA	CAISESNSGTEAFF	TGTGCCATCAGTGAGTCGAACAGTGGGACTGAAGCTTTCTTT
TRBV6-1	TRBJ2-3	TRBD2	NA	CASSVLAGETDTQYF	TGTGCCAGCAGTGTACTAGCGGGAGAGACAGATACGCAGTATTTT
TRBV19	TRBJ2-1	TRBD2	NA	CASSPFSGAGEQFF	TGTGCCAGTAGTCCATTTAGCGGGGCGGGTGAGCAGTTCTTC
TRBV7-2	TRBJ2-5	NA	NA	CASSFQRGQETQYF	TGTGCCAGCAGCTTTCAGCGTGGGCAAGAGACCCAGTACTTC
TRBV2	TRBJ2-1	TRBD2	NA	CASSKRDYFAYNEQFF	TGTGCCAGCAGCAAGAGGGACTACTTCGCCTACAATGAGCAGTTCTTC
TRBV7-9	TRBJ1-2	NA	NA	CASSPRRESLGYTF	TGTGCCAGCAGCCCCAGACGGGAGAGTCTTGGCTACACCTTC
TRBV6-5	TRBJ1-3	TRBD1	NA	CATAPTGGENTIYF	TGTGCCACTGCACCCACAGGGGGCGAAAACACCATATATTTT
TRBV30	TRBJ2-1	TRBD2	once	CAWGARTSGRRGGGNEQFF	TGTGCCTGGGGGGCGAGGACTAGCGGGAGAAGGGGTGGTGGCAATGAGCAGTTCTTC
TRBV5-4	TRBJ2-5	TRBD1	NA	CASSSGGDRGGQETQYF	TGTGCCAGCAGCTCCGGAGGGGACAGGGGGGGACAAGAGACCCAGTACTTC
TRBV5-1	TRBJ2-3	TRBD2	NA	CASSLGTSGGALGTDTQYF	TGCGCCAGCAGCCTAGGGACTAGCGGGGGGGCGCTGGGCACAGATACGCAGTATTTT
TRBV6-1	TRBJ1-6	NA	NA	CASSEAEGRGGSPLHF	TGTGCCAGCAGTGAGGCCGAGGGGAGGGGGGGATCACCCCTCCACTTT
TRBV7-9	TRBJ1-2	TRBD1	NA	CASSPMDRGHGYTF	TGTGCCAGCAGCCCCATGGACAGGGGGCATGGCTACACCTTC
TRBV14	TRBJ1-1	NA	NA	CASGWATEAFF	TGTGCCAGCGGTTGGGCCACTGAAGCTTTCTTT
TRBV5-4	TRBJ2-7	TRBD2	NA	CASSSGTSNEQYF	TGTGCCAGCAGCTCCGGGACTAGCAACGAGCAGTACTTC
TRBV15	TRBJ2-7	TRBD1	NA	CATSRAIPGQGAYEQYF	TGTGCCACCAGCAGAGCGATACCGGGACAGGGGGCCTACGAGCAGTACTTC
TRBV27	TRBJ2-7	NA	NA	CASSSLQGTVGQYF	TGTGCCAGCAGTTCGTTACAGGGTACGGTGGGGCAGTACTTC
TRBV7-2	TRBJ2-3	NA	NA	CASSLDGGSTDTQYF	TGTGCCAGCAGCTTAGACGGGGGAAGCACAGATACGCAGTATTTT
TRBV27	TRBJ2-1	TRBD1	many	CASSLWTGNNEQFF	TGTGCCAGCAGTTTATGGACAGGGAACAATGAGCAGTTCTTC
TRBV19	TRBJ1-1	NA	NA	CASSPIEGKTEAFF	TGTGCCAGTAGCCCAATCGAGGGAAAAACTGAAGCTTTCTTT
TRBV19	TRBJ1-1	TRBD1	NA	CASSSDRGLSEAFF	TGTGCCAGTAGTTCGGACAGGGGATTGTCTGAAGCTTTCTTT
TRBV19	TRBJ1-6	NA	NA	CASSITDSSYNSPLHF	TGTGCCAGTAGTATAACTGACAGCTCCTATAATTCACCCCTCCACTTT
TRBV6-6	TRBJ2-7	TRBD1	NA	CASSYQGQGVVQYF	TGTGCCAGCAGTTACCAGGGACAGGGAGTTGTGCAGTACTTC
TRBV9	TRBJ1-6	NA	NA	CASSSVLGADPLHF	TGTGCCAGCAGCAGCGTCCTTGGGGCAGATCCCCTCCACTTT
TRBV30	TRBJ1-5	NA	NA	CAWSPGGVNQPQHF	TGTGCCTGGAGCCCCGGGGGAGTCAATCAGCCCCAGCATTTT
TRBV5-4	TRBJ1-6	TRBD1	few	CASKFGGTAHNSPLHF	TGTGCCAGCAAATTTGGGGGGACAGCTCATAATTCACCCCTCCACTTT
TRBV25-1	TRBJ1-4	NA	few	CASSEVTDYNEKLFF	TGTGCCAGCAGTGAAGTTACAGACTATAATGAAAAACTGTTTTTT
TRBV6-5	TRBJ1-2	TRBD1	NA	CASIKWDRGASGYTF	TGTGCCAGCATCAAGTGGGACAGGGGAGCGTCTGGCTACACCTTC